The 10 T cell receptor beta chains below all came from one sample that was sequenced in a study of OX40 agonist ivuxolimab in advanced cancers. The data were produced by immunoSEQ multiplex PCR, yet TCRdb's version contains in-frame clones alone and is incomplete. This table has about 25,000 clones, about 86% appearing once. Sample: CD4+ or CD8+ T cells sorted from blood, taken in a trial of the OX40 agonist ivuxolimab. The receptors shown here come from an adult with an advanced solid tumor such as melanoma, head and neck, liver or kidney cancer.

This clone was picked up one time. Other DNA sequences in this sample translate to the same CDR3. J is TRBJ1-3 and V is TRBV9; D unclear. V lost 0 bases, J lost 0 bases, and 10 bases lay in between. The germline CDR1 and CDR2 sequences are SGDLS and YYNGEE. The CDR3 length is 16 residues. The CDR3 coding sequence is TGTGCCAGCAGCGTAGAGGGCTCTAGCTCTGGAAACACCATATATTTT. Translating gives CASSVEGSSSGNTIYF.

This sequence joins TRBV28 and TRBJ2-4; D ambiguous. In germline, CDR1 is MDHEN, CDR2 SYDVKM. V lost 2 bases to trimming and J lost 1 base, with 9 bases between them. There are 15 residues in the CDR3. The CDR3 sequence is CASSLPLGAKNIQYF. Written as DNA, the CDR3 is TGTGCCAGCAGTTTACCTCTGGGGGCCAAAAACATTCAGTACTTC.

The chain uses TRBV25-1 and TRBJ2-1, with D perhaps matching TRBD2 (6 bases). This CDR3 has 15 residues. Looked up from germline, CDR1 is MGHDK and CDR2 is SYGVNS. The V end was cut by 1 base, the J end by 10 bases, with 17 bases between. CDR3 sequence: CASSEWGLPGGEQFF. CDR3 bases: TGTGCCAGCAGTGAATGGGGACTCCCGGGTGGGGAGCAGTTCTTC.

The chain has TRBV28 and TRBJ1-1; possible D gene TRBD1, 5 bases. The germline V and J ends were trimmed by 5 bases and 2 bases, with 12 bases remaining between them. Germline assignment: CDR1 MDHEN and CDR2 SYDVKM. The CDR3 spans 14 residues. CDR3 residues: CASSPVTVNTEAFF. DNA of the CDR3: TGTGCCAGCAGTCCTGTGACAGTTAACACTGAAGCTTTCTTT.

Note on this clone: Sequence at one end of the junction differs from germline and may be a read error. The V gene is TRBV7-7, the J gene TRBJ2-5; D possibly corresponds to TRBD2 (6 bases). CDR3 length: 16 residues. The germline V gene encodes CDR1 SSHAT and CDR2 FNYEAQ (reference sequence). The DNA of the CDR3 is TGTGCTAGCAGCTTAGGGGACCAGGGACTCCAAGAGACCCAGTACTTC. It is translated as CASSLGDQGLQETQYF.

The chain joins TRBV5-1 to TRBJ2-7; weak D call: TRBD1 (5 bases). Trimming pared 0 bases from V and 6 bases from J, leaving 13 bases between. Germline CDR1 and CDR2: SGHRS and YFSETQ. CDR3 length equals 14 residues. As DNA, the CDR3 is TGCGCCAGCAGCTTGGCAGCCAGGGAACGCGAGCAGTACTTC. Encoded protein: CASSLAAREREQYF.

The chain has TRBV7-2 and TRBJ1-5; possible D gene TRBD1, 6 bases. CDR3 size: 16 residues. The V gene lost 5 bases and the J gene lost 0 bases, with 14 bases spanning the gap. The germline V gene has CDR1 SGHTA and CDR2 FQGNSA. The CDR3 here is CASSPREGGSNQPQHF. The CDR3 bases are TGTGCCAGCAGCCCCCGGGAGGGGGGTAGCAATCAGCCCCAGCATTTT.

This sequence joins TRBV28 and TRBJ1-6; D not certain. CDR3 length equals 14 residues. Germline lookup yields CDR1 MDHEN and CDR2 SYDVKM. Deletions cut 5 bases from V and 16 bases from J, with 21 bases between. CDR3 residues: CASSVNWARTLLHF. DNA for the CDR3: TGTGCCAGCAGTGTCAATTGGGCAAGGACTCTTCTCCACTTT.

This chain joins TRBV6-1 and TRBJ1-2; D remains ambiguous. Deletions cut 7 bases from V and 4 bases from J, with 4 bases between. The germline gives CDR1 MNHNS, CDR2 SASEGT. The CDR3 has 10 amino acids. The CDR3 coding sequence is TGTGCCAGCAATAGCTATGGCTACACCTTC. This codes for CASNSYGYTF.

This chain links TRBV7-9 with TRBJ2-5; no clear D. Deletions cut 0 bases from V and 2 bases from J, with 10 bases between. There are 15 residues in the CDR3. CDR1 and CDR2 from the germline V gene are SEHNR and FQNEAQ (reference sequence). The CDR3 bases are TGTGCCAGCAGCTTAGCACCCGCGACTCAAGAGACCCAGTACTTC. Translating gives CASSLAPATQETQYF.